This TCR beta chain was profiled in a study of blood T cell repertoires in COVID-19. Background on the study: Sites in the United States, Italy and Spain provided acute and convalescent COVID-19 samples. PBMCs, B-cell-depleted T cells, or T cells were the source of the cDNA or gDNA that made up the material.

This clone occurred once. This CDR3 contains 14 residues. CDR1 is SGDLS, CDR2 YYNGEE, per germline. J was trimmed by 1 base and V by 2 bases; bases with no gene match: 0. In the study's own analysis: Reference gene primer amplification yielded estimated nucleated cell counts. Here immunoSEQ multiplex PCR was the method, and the copy in TCRdb shows in-frame clones only, minus some. That table is the source of V, J and clone size, and D and trimming were worked out from the DNA. The sample carries approximately 240,000 clones, 80% to 85% recorded once. Sample: peripheral blood. This TCR came from an older woman who had recovered from COVID-19. The chain couples TRBV9 to TRBJ1-3, with 7 bases matching TRBD1. The CDR3, as DNA: TGTGCCAGCAGCGTGGGACAGTCTGGAAACACCATATATTTT. It specifies CASSVGQSGNTIYF.